The sequence of this T cell receptor (beta chain) was determined in a study of T cells in Graves' hyperthyroidism and ophthalmopathy. Across the whole study: Any treatment followed the collection of peripheral blood at initial diagnosis.

As to this clonotype: What it binds is not known.

Uncontrolled infection, other autoimmune disease, pregnancy and lactation each barred patients from inclusion. Study results and limitations: Ophthalmopathy stood apart from stable hyperthyroidism in a 13 V-J model. Blood held most thyroid clonotypes expanded above 0.001 frequency.

This CDR3 is 14 amino acids long. V was pared by 6 bases and J by 4 bases, with 15 bases between. Amplified TCR beta CDR3 regions came from RNA transcripts. When the TCR CDR3 underwent first-round RT-PCR, the HTBI primer set was used. MiXCR was run by TCRdb on the multiplex PCR reads, yielding one entry per CDR3 protein. This sample carries about 400,000 distinct CDR3 sequences, roughly 15% of them seen once, and the ten largest clones take approximately 20%. Sequenced: blood. The genes are TRBV12-3 or TRBV12-4 and TRBJ1-2; no definite D call. The receptor was isolated from a woman aged 55 to 70 with Graves' ophthalmopathy. The CDR3, as DNA: TGTGCCAGCAGACCCCGGATGGATGGCTATGGCTACACCTTC. Encoded protein: CASRPRMDGYGYTF.